This T cell receptor (beta chain) was sequenced during a study of patients and donors after allogeneic stem cell transplantation. In germline, CDR1 is SGDLS, CDR2 YYNGEE. The CDR3 extends over 17 amino acids. V was pared by 0 bases and J by 1 base, with 16 bases between. The sample holds one count of this clonotype. Each CDR3 protein gets one entry after TCRdb re-called the RT-PCR reads with MiXCR. The sample contains roughly 960,000 distinct CDR3 sequences, roughly 18% of which appear only once. Sequenced input: blood, either unsorted or a sorted T cell fraction (not recorded which). The clonotype originates from a human donor who was either an allogeneic HSCT recipient or a stem cell or donor lymphocyte infusion donor (not recorded which). It is not recorded whose cells these are; they may come from a transplant donor. The genes are TRBV9 and TRBJ1-1, with D unclear. Here the CDR3 DNA reads TGTGCCAGCAGCGTAGTCAATGGAAGGGCGAGGAACACTGAAGCTTTCTTT. Its protein is CASSVVNGRARNTEAFF.